These 24 T cell receptor beta chains share one sample of origin, sequenced in a study of shared clonotypes between healthy human individuals (dated by TCRdb to 2020 to 2021). Libraries were made using the immunoSEQ multiplex PCR assay. TCRdb took over this immuneACCESS table, retaining in-frame rearrangements with V and J assigned. Such tables are incomplete; in checked studies, under half of the missing clones stem from an unresolved V gene, and the remainder is unexplained. The sample data list 1,500,000 or so clones, and about 98.5% of these were observed just once. 0.3% to 0.45% of the sample rests with the top ten. Sample: naive CD4+ T cells sorted from blood. Reading the label with the study, this specimen's cell subset or site is: CD45RA+ positively selected. Every receptor here comes from a young man in good health.

The chain recombines TRBV29-1 with TRBJ2-5; no clear D. CDR1 and CDR2 from the germline V gene are SQVTM and ANQGSEA. This CDR3 has 13 residues. The V gene lost 3 bases and the J gene lost 1 base, with 9 bases spanning the gap. In nucleotides, the CDR3 is TGCAGCGTTGATAAAGGGTCCCAAGAGACCCAGTACTTC. Translated, it gives CSVDKGSQETQYF.

The J gene is TRBJ1-1, the V gene TRBV7-2; TRBD1 is a possible D gene (5 bases). The CDR3 totals 15 residues. Trimming cost V 1 base and J 5 bases, with 14 bases left between them. Germline CDR1 and CDR2: SGHTA and FQGNSA. The chain's CDR3 is CASSLVRAGMTEAFF. The CDR3 DNA sequence: TGTGCCAGCAGCTTAGTACGGGCAGGGATGACTGAAGCTTTCTTT.

The chain joins TRBV6-1 to TRBJ1-1, with D uncertain. The V and J ends lost 5 bases and 4 bases respectively, with 11 bases between them. CDR1 MNHNS and CDR2 SASEGT come from the germline V gene. There are 13 residues in the CDR3. The CDR3 is CASSLGFGTEAFF. CDR3 nucleotides: TGTGCCAGCAGTTTAGGGTTTGGCACTGAAGCTTTCTTT.

CDR3 sequence (DNA): TGTGCCAGCAGTACCACTAGCGGGAGACCCCTCTCCTACAATGAGCAGTTCTTC. As protein: CASSTTSGRPLSYNEQFF. The gene calls are TRBV28 and TRBJ2-1, with 11 bases matching TRBD2. V lost 5 bases to trimming and J lost 0 bases; unmatched junction nucleotides: 9. The length of the CDR3 is 18 residues. Germline V lookup: CDR1 MDHEN, CDR2 SYDVKM. Full variable domain (remainder filled in from reference TRBV28 and TRBJ2-1): DVKVTQSSRYLVKRTGEKVFLECVQDMDHENMFWYRQDPGLGLRLIYFSYDVKMKEKGDIPEGYSVSREKKERFSLILESASTNQTSMYLCASSTTSGRPLSYNEQFFGPGTRLTVL.

The chain uses TRBV19 and TRBJ2-2, with D perhaps matching TRBD1 (6 bases). Per germline, CDR1 LNHDA and CDR2 SQIVND (reference sequence). The V and J ends lost 3 bases and 8 bases respectively, with 22 bases between them. This CDR3 comprises 17 residues. The CDR3 DNA is TGTGCCAGTAGTATTGGTGTCGGGACACTCTACGAAGGGGAGCTGTTTTTT. Encoded protein: CASSIGVGTLYEGELFF.

V is TRBV5-1 and J is TRBJ2-1, with D tentatively TRBD2 (6 bases). CDR3 size: 12 residues. V was trimmed by 2 bases and J by 11 bases, leaving 11 bases between them. Germline-derived CDR1 and CDR2 are SGHRS and YFSETQ. The CDR3 spells CASSFGSGKQFF. In DNA form, the CDR3 reads TGCGCCAGCAGCTTCGGTAGCGGAAAGCAGTTCTTC.

The rearrangement uses TRBV6-1 and TRBJ1-1; TRBD1 aligns across 8 bases. The CDR3 totals 14 residues. Germline V gene lookup returns CDR1 MNHNS and CDR2 SASEGT. The trim removed 8 bases at V and 0 bases at J, leaving 5 bases unmatched. The CDR3 nucleotides are TGTGCCAGCCTTACGGACAGGGTGAACACTGAAGCTTTCTTT. Its translation is CASLTDRVNTEAFF.

The rearrangement uses TRBV6-4 and TRBJ2-7, with no clear D. Trimming stripped 10 bases from V and 4 bases from J, with 17 bases between. There are 13 residues in the CDR3. Germline V gives CDR1 MRHNA, CDR2 SNTAGT. The CDR3 is CATRSLPQYEQYF. The CDR3 DNA sequence: TGTGCCACCCGATCGCTCCCCCAGTACGAGCAGTACTTC.

This CDR3 reads CASSEGTGGAKAFF. Here the CDR3 DNA reads TGTGCCAGCAGTGAAGGGACAGGGGGCGCGAAGGCTTTCTTT. The chain links TRBV6-1 to TRBJ1-1; 11 nucleotides align to TRBD1. This CDR3 is built from 14 residues. In germline, CDR1 is MNHNS, CDR2 SASEGT. V shed 1 base and J 11 bases; nucleotides not matched to a gene: 6.

J is TRBJ1-5 and V is TRBV7-9; 11 positions agree with TRBD1. V shed 5 bases and J 1 base; nucleotides not matched to a gene: 4. The CDR3 contains 16 residues. Germline CDR1 reads SEHNR; CDR2 reads FQNEAQ (reference sequence). Here the CDR3 DNA reads TGTGCCAGCAGCATTGGGGACAGGGGGAGCAATCAGCCCCAGCATTTT. It is translated as CASSIGDRGSNQPQHF.

J is TRBJ2-1 and V is TRBV30; D is possibly TRBD2 (5 bases). CDR1 GTSNPN and CDR2 SVGIG come from the germline V gene (reference sequence). The CDR3 is 12 residues long. Trimming took off 5 bases at V and 5 bases at J, with 10 bases between the two ends. DNA of the CDR3: TGTGCCTGGGGACTGTTCGACAATGAGCAGTTCTTC. This translates into CAWGLFDNEQFF.

This rearrangement joins TRBV29-1 to TRBJ2-7; D may be TRBD2 (6 bases). Per the germline V gene, CDR1 is SQVTM and CDR2 is ANQGSEA. V was shortened by 7 bases and J by 6 bases, with 16 bases between the two germline ends. The CDR3 has 12 residues. CDR3 bases: TGCAGCGCGGCGGGGCCTGTTGGCGAGCAGTACTTC. Its protein is CSAAGPVGEQYF.

The rearrangement joins TRBV5-1 to TRBJ2-1, with a tentative D call TRBD1 (5 bases). The CDR3 has 14 residues. CDR1 is SGHRS, CDR2 YFSETQ, per germline. V was trimmed by 0 bases and J by 5 bases, leaving 9 bases between them. Written as DNA, the CDR3 is TGCGCCAGCAGCTTGGTGGGGCTTGACAATGAGCAGTTCTTC. Its translation: CASSLVGLDNEQFF.

The chain is built from TRBV30 and TRBJ2-1; no firm D call. Germline loops: CDR1 GTSNPN, CDR2 SVGIG (reference sequence). V shed 4 bases and J shed 8 bases, with 18 bases lying between them. This CDR3 is built from 14 residues. The CDR3 coding sequence is TGTGCCTGGACGACACCGGCCGCTGGAGATGAGCAGTTCTTC. This encodes CAWTTPAAGDEQFF.

As concerns this clone: Other DNA sequences within the sample encode an identical CDR3. The chain carries TRBV28 and TRBJ1-2, with TRBD1 matching over 9 bases. CDR1 and CDR2 from the germline V gene are MDHEN and SYDVKM. The J segment lost 2 bases and the V segment lost 6 bases, leaving 4 bases of the junction unmatched. The CDR3 contains 14 residues. For the CDR3, the DNA is TGTGCCAGCAGCCCGGGACAGGGAAACTATGGCTACACCTTC. This codes for CASSPGQGNYGYTF.

Details on this clone: Other DNA sequences in this sample translate to the same CDR3. The chain has TRBV5-1 and TRBJ2-2; D is ambiguous. There are 15 residues in the CDR3. The germline gives CDR1 SGHRS, CDR2 YFSETQ. With 2 bases removed from V and 2 bases from J, the gap between germline ends came to 10 bases. The CDR3 DNA sequence: TGCGCCAGCAGCTTCGGGCGCTCAAACACCGGGGAGCTGTTTTTT. It specifies CASSFGRSNTGELFF.

This rearrangement joins TRBV5-1 to TRBJ1-2; the D gene is possibly TRBD1 (5 bases). Germline CDR1 is SGHRS and CDR2 is YFSETQ. The V and J ends lost 7 bases and 7 bases respectively, with 20 bases between them. The CDR3 runs to 14 residues. The CDR3: CASGRDGSVGGYTF. The CDR3 nucleotides read TGCGCCAGCGGGCGGGACGGGAGCGTAGGTGGCTACACCTTC.

Worth noting for this clone: The same CDR3 arises from other DNA sequences in this sample as well. The genes are TRBV5-1 and TRBJ1-4; TRBD1 matches at 7 bases. The V and J ends lost 2 bases and 5 bases, in that order; junction bases with no gene match: 3. CDR1 and CDR2 from the germline V gene are SGHRS and YFSETQ. The CDR3 is 14 amino acids. DNA for the CDR3: TGCGCCAGCAGCTTAGGGACAGAAAATGAAAAACTGTTTTTT. Residues: CASSLGTENEKLFF.

The chain is built from TRBV27 and TRBJ2-7; D is possibly TRBD2 (6 bases). V was trimmed by 8 bases and J by 2 bases, leaving 19 bases between them. CDR1 is MNHEY, CDR2 SMNVEV, per germline (reference sequence). This CDR3 is built from 15 residues. For the CDR3, the DNA is TGTGCCAGCCAACGCACCGGGACTGTCGCCTACGAGCAGTACTTC. It yields the protein CASQRTGTVAYEQYF.

V and J are TRBV25-1 and TRBJ2-2; a possible D gene is TRBD1 (5 bases). The V end was cut by 5 bases, the J end by 8 bases, with 12 bases between. CDR1 and CDR2 (germline): MGHDK, SYGVNS. CDR3 size: 13 residues. CDR3 protein: CASSHPRTGELFF. CDR3 DNA: TGTGCCAGCAGTCATCCCAGGACAGGGGAGCTGTTTTTT.

As regards this clone: Other nucleotide sequences in the sample specify the same CDR3. The chain is built from TRBV7-9 and TRBJ2-3; D is uncertain. V was cut by 4 bases and J by 4 bases, with 3 bases left in between. Germline lookup yields CDR1 SEHNR and CDR2 FQNEAQ (reference sequence). The CDR3 length is 11 residues. The CDR3 loop is CASSSSDTQYF. The CDR3 nucleotides read TGTGCCAGCAGCTCTTCAGATACGCAGTATTTT.

This chain joins TRBV7-9 and TRBJ2-7; TRBD2 might be the D (5 bases). The CDR3 has 13 residues. Per the germline V gene, CDR1 is SEHNR and CDR2 is FQNEAQ (reference sequence). Between the trimmed V and J ends, which lost 5 bases and 5 bases, there was a span of 13 bases. In DNA form, the CDR3 reads TGTGCCAGCAGCCCGCGGGTACACGACGAGCAGTACTTC. This translates into CASSPRVHDEQYF.

The chain carries TRBV7-6 and TRBJ2-7; D is possibly TRBD2 (6 bases). This CDR3 spans 14 amino acids. Trimming pared 3 bases from V and 5 bases from J, leaving 14 bases between. Germline CDR1 is SGHVS and CDR2 is FNYEAQ. The CDR3 sequence is CASSFEGPGDEQYF. The DNA of the CDR3 is TGTGCCAGCAGCTTCGAGGGGCCGGGGGACGAGCAGTACTTC.

The V and J genes are TRBV18 and TRBJ1-2; a possible D gene is TRBD1 (5 bases). CDR1 is KGHSH and CDR2 is LQKENI in the germline V gene. V was shortened by 3 bases and J by 8 bases, with 13 bases between the two germline ends. The CDR3 is made up of 13 amino acids. The CDR3 nucleotides are TGTGCCAGCTCACCCACGGGGGGACGGGGCTACACCTTC. It translates to CASSPTGGRGYTF.